A selection of T cell receptor beta chains follows, all from one sample in a study of blood T cell repertoires in COVID-19. TCRdb's table, derived via immunoSEQ multiplex PCR, lists solely in-frame clones and lacks some. In the table there are fewer than 70,000 clones, 80% to 90% of which are singletons. Sequences were obtained from peripheral blood. The receptors come from a woman aged 55 to 70 with acute or convalescent COVID-19. The conserved cysteine and the conserved F or W are not part of the CDR3 here.

v_call cdr3_aa
TRBV30 AWSRDGGLNTEAF
TRBV11-2 ASSLDLAGSYEQY
TRBV29-1 SVDRGVYSLNTEAF
TRBV19 ASSIGDINTEAF
TRBV25-1 ASSDSGGYGYT
TRBV6-5 ASGSTGSLNGYT
TRBV12-3/TRBV12-4 ASSPDGRGAQF
TRBV30 AWSGGGVNTEAF
TRBV14 ASSQEGGWKTQY
TRBV6-1 ASSEGGNTEAF
TRBV20-1 SASYVQGALYGYT
TRBV3-1/TRBV3-2 ASSQAGQGGGYT
TRBV28 ASSSRTSPTNTGELF
TRBV29-1 SVEDRGRFGNTIY
TRBV19 ASSQTGGDYGYT
TRBV5-4 AHSREPEGEQY
TRBV10-3 AMGEGDMTYEQY
TRBV2 ASSVTKQGVGGYT
TRBV7-2 ASSSEGFGSPLH
TRBV25-1 ASSDFAGESSPLH
TRBV4-2 ASSQGLAGMSYEQY
TRBV28 ASSPQDRGHYGYT
TRBV2 ASSGTGESYAGANVLT
TRBV30 ALYRDRGSYNSPLH
TRBV29-1 SVSWSGGTQETQY
TRBV7-8 ASSNPPGGRAGELF
TRBV19 ASSIGTSPEKLF
TRBV29-1 SVQATNEKLF
TRBV19 ASTGTGNQPQH
TRBV29-1 SVGAGKPGGYT
TRBV5-1 ASSLVSGGADTQY
TRBV4-2 ASSQDRRSPQH
TRBV5-1 ASSPDPGTPNIQY
TRBV7-3 ASSFYVPRDTEAF
TRBV5-6 ASRQGAGETQY
TRBV11-2 ASSLDLVYGYT
TRBV9 ASSPRLATNEKLF
TRBV30 AWSRTGVARTQPQH
TRBV5-1 ASSLYPRDRGIGGELF
TRBV2 ASSISQGARYGYT
TRBV29-1 SAFQGGNTIY
TRBV2 ASSERQGFQPQH